This T cell receptor beta chain emerged from a study of blood T cell repertoires in COVID-19. Study as a whole: Acute and convalescent COVID-19 specimens originated in the United States, Italy and Spain. T cells, B-cell-depleted T cells, or PBMCs provided the cDNA or gDNA that served as material.

This clone has only one observation. Original processing methods: Cell counts per sample came from amplifying reference gene primers. This table comes from immunoSEQ multiplex PCR, and its TCRdb copy is limited to in-frame clones, with some not included. V and J calls plus clone size are reproduced from that table; the DNA served to infer D and trimming. The profile covers about 43,000 clones, with over 75% appearing a single time and around 22% taken by the ten largest. V lost 6 bases, J lost 1 base, and 6 bases stayed unmatched. Germline CDR1 is MNHEY and CDR2 is SVGAGI. The length of the CDR3 is 14 residues.

This TCR came from a woman aged 55-70 years with acute or convalescent COVID-19. Source material: peripheral blood. The genes are TRBV6-5 and TRBJ2-7; 7 bases match TRBD1. The CDR3 sequence: CASRPGQSSYEQYF. Written as DNA, the CDR3 is TGTGCCAGCAGACCGGGACAGTCTTCCTACGAGCAGTACTTC.